This T cell receptor (beta chain) is drawn from a study of T-cell reconstitution after alpha-beta-depleted transplantation in children. The CDR3 length is 12 residues. CDR1 SGHDT and CDR2 YYEEEE come from the germline V gene. V lost 1 base and J 7 bases, leaving 8 bases between the germline ends. Library preparation (for TCRbeta) was performed with unique molecular identifiers. TCRdb reanalysed the PCR reads using MiXCR and keeps one entry per CDR3 protein. Here the sample spans more than 250,000 distinct CDR3 sequences, 9.5% to 10% being singletons. The chain carries TRBV5-6 and TRBJ1-1; D ambiguous. Here the sequenced sample was PBMCs from the stem cell graft donor, taken from the stem cell graft. The receptor's source is a human donor who donated a stem cell graft to a child with SCID. The CDR3 DNA follows: TGTGCCAGCAGCTTGTGGGAATTTGAAGCTTTCTTT. This encodes CASSLWEFEAFF.